This T cell receptor beta chain derives from a study of shared clonotypes between healthy human individuals. Some clones are missing from TCRdb's copy, which holds only in-frame ones; the method was immunoSEQ multiplex PCR. The sample contains some 1 million clones, more than 65% of which appear only once. The source of this sequence is a young man in good health. The sequencing sample was made of memory CD4+ T cells sorted from blood. The subset denotes: CD45RA-negative fraction.

The CDR3 bases are TGTGCCAGCAGCACCCGGACTAGCGGTCTAGCCAAAAACATTCAGTACTTC. Its translation is CASSTRTSGLAKNIQYF. The genes are TRBV5-6 and TRBJ2-4; the match to TRBD2 covers 10 bases. From germline, CDR1 is SGHDT and CDR2 YYEEEE. V gave up 4 bases and J gave up 0 bases; unmatched junction bases: 7. The CDR3 covers 17 residues.